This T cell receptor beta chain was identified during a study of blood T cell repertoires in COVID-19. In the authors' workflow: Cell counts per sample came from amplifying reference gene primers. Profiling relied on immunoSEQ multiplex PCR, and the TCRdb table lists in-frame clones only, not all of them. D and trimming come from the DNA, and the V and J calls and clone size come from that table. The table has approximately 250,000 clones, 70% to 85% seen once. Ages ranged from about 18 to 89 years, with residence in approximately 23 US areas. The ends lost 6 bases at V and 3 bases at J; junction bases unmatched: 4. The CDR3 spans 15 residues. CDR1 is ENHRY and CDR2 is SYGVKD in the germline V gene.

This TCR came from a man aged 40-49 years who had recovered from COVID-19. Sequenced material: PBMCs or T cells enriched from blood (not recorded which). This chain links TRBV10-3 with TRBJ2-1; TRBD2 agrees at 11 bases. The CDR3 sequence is CAIRLAGGVYNEQFF. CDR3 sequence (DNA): TGTGCCATCAGGTTAGCGGGGGGGGTCTACAATGAGCAGTTCTTC.